Listed below are T cell receptor beta chains from one sample, sequenced in a study of blood T cell repertoires in COVID-19. The repertoire was sequenced with immunoSEQ multiplex PCR; TCRdb's copy has only in-frame clones and lacks some. The data contain about 260,000 clones, 85% to 90% of them singletons. Sequences were obtained from PBMCs or T cells enriched from blood (not recorded which). The receptors here all came from a woman aged 18-35 years who had recovered from COVID-19. Each CDR3 is given with its conserved first and last residue. A D gene is named only where the DNA matches it firmly. Some rows have no size entry. The others give once, few or many, or a class for an expanded clone.

V	size	J	D	CDR3	DNA
TRBV5-1	-	TRBJ2-1	-	CASSLTPGVSYNEQFF	TGCGCCAGCAGCTTGACCCCGGGGGTCTCCTACAATGAGCAGTTCTTC
TRBV3-1/TRBV3-2	-	TRBJ2-7	TRBD1	CASSPRDRSYEQYF	TGTGCCAGCAGCCCCCGGGACAGGTCCTACGAGCAGTACTTC
TRBV11-2	-	TRBJ1-2	-	CASSSGAAHYGYTF	TGTGCCAGCAGCTCAGGGGCAGCCCACTATGGCTACACCTTC
TRBV28	-	TRBJ1-5	-	CASSSGLRQPQHF	TGTGCCAGCAGTTCCGGACTGAGGCAGCCCCAGCATTTT
TRBV2	-	TRBJ2-3	-	CASNSPQGFTDTQYF	TGTGCCAGCAACTCACCACAGGGTTTCACAGATACGCAGTATTTT
TRBV7-2	-	TRBJ1-2	TRBD1	CASSPEGRTGLYGYTF	TGTGCCAGCAGCCCCGAGGGTCGGACAGGGCTCTATGGCTACACCTTC
TRBV4-1	-	TRBJ1-2	-	CASSQEAGGGGYTF	TGCGCCAGCAGCCAAGAAGCTGGGGGCGGGGGCTACACCTTC
TRBV5-4	-	TRBJ1-2	TRBD1	CASSFSQGAFDGYTF	TGTGCCAGCAGCTTTAGTCAGGGGGCCTTTGATGGCTACACCTTC
TRBV3-1/TRBV3-2	-	TRBJ2-7	-	CASSPTGRSAEQYF	TGTGCCAGCAGTCCGACAGGGAGGTCGGCCGAGCAGTACTTC
TRBV29-1	-	TRBJ1-1	TRBD1	CSVEFITGGTEAFF	TGCAGCGTTGAGTTTATCACAGGGGGCACTGAAGCTTTCTTT
TRBV5-8	once	TRBJ2-1	TRBD2	CASSQLAGGGEQFF	TGTGCCAGCAGCCAACTAGCGGGGGGCGGTGAGCAGTTCTTC
TRBV4-1	-	TRBJ2-1	TRBD2	CASSQTSGGFREQFF	TGCGCCAGCAGCCAGACTAGCGGGGGGTTCCGTGAGCAGTTCTTC
TRBV18	-	TRBJ1-1	TRBD1	CASSAGTGIEAFF	TGTGCCAGCTCTGCCGGGACAGGGATTGAAGCTTTCTTT
TRBV6-1	-	TRBJ1-1	-	CASSEEEAYTEAFF	TGTGCCAGCAGTGAAGAGGAGGCGTACACTGAAGCTTTCTTT
TRBV18	-	TRBJ2-2	TRBD1	CASSPGTGNTGELFF	TGTGCCAGCTCGCCCGGGACAGGGAACACCGGGGAGCTGTTTTTT
TRBV6-6	-	TRBJ1-2	TRBD1	CASSWPDDREYGYTF	TGTGCCAGCAGTTGGCCCGACGACAGGGAGTACGGCTACACCTTC
TRBV5-4	-	TRBJ2-3	-	CASSSGGWSSTDTQYF	TGTGCCAGCAGCTCCGGGGGTTGGAGCAGCACAGATACGCAGTATTTT
TRBV7-7	-	TRBJ2-3	TRBD2	CASSLGGGHTDTQYF	TGTGCTAGCAGCTTAGGCGGGGGGCACACAGATACGCAGTATTTT
TRBV2	-	TRBJ2-2	-	CASTTSTGSIGELFF	TGTGCCAGCACCACTAGTACAGGGTCGATCGGGGAGCTGTTTTTT
TRBV29-1	-	TRBJ1-1	-	CSVPKITGLGTEAFF	TGCAGCGTTCCGAAAATTACAGGGCTGGGAACTGAAGCTTTCTTT
TRBV11-1	once	TRBJ2-3	-	CASSWGRAGTDTQYF	TGTGCCAGCAGCTGGGGGCGGGCAGGCACAGATACGCAGTATTTT
TRBV7-9	-	TRBJ1-1	-	CASSSSIRDTEAFF	TGTGCCAGCAGCTCCTCGATTCGGGACACTGAAGCTTTCTTT
TRBV12-3/TRBV12-4	-	TRBJ2-1	-	CASSPGYNEQFF	TGTGCCAGCAGCCCAGGGTACAATGAGCAGTTCTTC
TRBV7-9	-	TRBJ1-1	-	CASSPAGEWAFF	TGTGCCAGCAGCCCAGCCGGGGAGTGGGCTTTCTTT
TRBV11-2	-	TRBJ2-7	-	CASSSTRGSYEQYF	TGTGCCAGCAGCAGTACGAGAGGTAGCTACGAGCAGTACTTC
TRBV5-4	-	TRBJ1-1	-	CASSLERQMNTEAFF	TGTGCCAGCAGCTTAGAGAGACAGATGAACACTGAAGCTTTCTTT
TRBV19	-	TRBJ1-1	-	CASSTLGVRSEAFF	TGTGCCAGTAGCACCCTCGGGGTAAGGAGTGAAGCTTTCTTT
TRBV7-2	-	TRBJ1-6	-	CASNANSPLHF	TGTGCCAGCAATGCGAATTCACCCCTCCACTTT
TRBV5-1	few	TRBJ2-7	TRBD1	CASSPGQGGGEQYF	TGCGCCAGCAGCCCAGGACAGGGGGGAGGCGAGCAGTACTTC
TRBV2	-	TRBJ2-7	TRBD1	CASSLAGTGGIEQYF	TGTGCCAGCAGTTTAGCCGGGACAGGGGGCATCGAGCAGTACTTC
TRBV5-6	-	TRBJ2-1	TRBD1	CASSHGTGRGREQFF	TGTGCCAGCAGCCACGGGACAGGCCGGGGGCGTGAGCAGTTCTTC
TRBV7-8	-	TRBJ2-7	-	CASSTSGGFAYEQYF	TGTGCCAGCAGCACTTCCGGGGGATTTGCCTACGAGCAGTACTTC
TRBV6-2/TRBV6-3	-	TRBJ2-7	TRBD1	CASSYDGTGGSYEQYF	TGTGCCAGCAGTTACGACGGGACAGGGGGCTCCTACGAGCAGTACTTC
TRBV3-1/TRBV3-2	-	TRBJ1-1	TRBD1	CASSVTGARAEAFF	TGTGCCAGCAGCGTAACAGGGGCGAGGGCTGAAGCTTTCTTT
TRBV25-1	-	TRBJ2-5	TRBD2	CASSDAGTSGLKTQYF	TGTGCCAGCAGTGATGCCGGGACTAGCGGGTTAAAGACCCAGTACTTC